This paragraph covers one T cell receptor (beta chain) sequence. It lacks a known antigen. Within one base of it there is no much larger clone, and no base qualities were kept. CDR3 length: 19 amino acids, cysteine to phenylalanine. Only the CDR3 region is kept as DNA, spanning 57 bases read in frame from base 1. The germline ends are 26 bases apart after V is trimmed by 1 base and J by 7 bases. CDR1 and CDR2 are drawn from the germline V gene (reference sequence): MNHEY, SMNVEV. The data were obtained in a study of cytomegalovirus exposure and HLA in healthy donors (dated by TCRdb to 2017 to 2019). Describing the broader study: An earlier analysis of about 560 of the donors reported under 300 Gb of sequence data and roughly 120 million unique TCR beta sequences obtained from some 170 million T cells. An early release that covered more than 550 HLA-typed donors contained 250 to 350 gigabases of sequencing data and 75 million to 100 million unique TCR sequences. The genetic ancestry cluster associated with self-reported Caucasian donors included 81% of the roughly 380 genotyped donors. The study was designed to test whether signatures of past pathogen exposure could be identified by cataloging public T cell receptors. The study profiled the T cell repertoires of 666 subjects by immunosequencing and related them to cytomegalovirus serostatus. Besides the first cohort of around 700 subjects, a separate validation cohort made up of 120 different subjects was used. To predict cytomegalovirus infection status, the study combined high-throughput TCR immunosequencing, statistical association of individual TCRs with disease status, and machine learning. A later analysis re-analyzed previously published TCR beta repertoires from 666 donors and added high-resolution HLA genotyping to study TCR occurrence patterns. Rather than using new phenotypic data, the later analysis identified candidate immune exposures from TCR beta sequences and from how often those sequences occurred across donors. An earlier analysis of some 500 of the donors applied high-throughput TCR beta sequencing to assess whether each TCR beta V gene segment acted as functional or pseudogenic. Alongside the repertoire data, information on donor age, sex, ethnicity and CMV serostatus was compiled. A later genetic analysis took genome-wide SNP genotypes for about three fifths of the 666 donors and used that subset as a discovery cohort. Every discovery cohort repertoire had been produced on one sequencing platform. HLA typing included class I and class II loci at four-digit resolution. The number of typed donors differed by locus: about 620-640 for A, B, C, DRB1 and DQB1; 522 for DQA1; around 610 for DPA1; and approximately 450 for DPB1. Because of strong linkage in the cohort, 4 to 6 DR-DQ haplotypes were treated as single units for association and clustering. Across about 370 genotyped donors of the cohort, an average of approximately 200,000 unique TCR beta nucleotide sequences per donor were sequenced, and roughly a sixth of those sequences were non-productive. Study-wide conclusions, independent of this receptor: In a later genetic analysis, fewer N-insertions in productive TCRs were reported among donors in an Asian-associated ancestry cluster than the roughly 640-donor mean. In the study, 150 to 200 TCR beta chains were listed as associated with cytomegalovirus. The earlier analysis of some 540 of the donors excluded over 15 rarely observed V segments, including chromosome 9 orphons, because counts were too low. In a later analysis, some 18,000 TCR beta sequences were associated with specific HLA alleles at a false discovery rate of 0.05. The authors suggested that the approach could potentially be generalized to other disease states and immunological phenotypes. In a later analysis, HLA-associated TCR beta chains showed more clonal expansion and lower generation probabilities than non-associated chains that were equally common. The 87-base-pair reads could not distinguish some IMGT-functional V segments, including TRBV6-2 and TRBV6-3, so those segments were excluded. Several of the top co-occurrence clusters appeared to be linked to parvovirus B19, influenza, CMV and Epstein-Barr virus, according to a later analysis. CMV serostatus was the only immune exposure information available for the cohort. A later analysis found that most CMV-associated TCR beta chains appeared HLA-restricted, with HLA associations seemingly driven largely by CMV exposure. A few of the identified cytomegalovirus-associated TCR beta chains were confirmed in vitro to be specific for cytomegalovirus antigens. A cluster of highly shared sequence variants was judged likely to be a technical artifact of the sequencing pipeline. Correlated functional status among segregating V segments might reflect linkage disequilibrium, but an unknown experimental factor could not be ruled out. Because some donors lacked HLA typing at each locus, the association tests relied only on the typed subset. This cohort had only TCR beta chains sequenced, and the lack of alpha or paired-chain data limited which features could be detected. A further reported finding was that TCR beta sequences accurately predicted the HLA-A and HLA-B alleles for most subjects in the first cohort. Strong co-occurrence of HLA alleles, especially DR and DQ, made assigning TCR associations to individual alleles difficult. In an earlier analysis of under 600 of the donors, most TCR beta V segments were observed in productive rearrangements about 87% or about 30% of the time, broadly matching IMGT annotations. According to a later analysis, TCR association rates differed among HLA loci, with DRB1 alleles showing the most associated TCRs and HLA-C alleles showing the fewest. A later genetic analysis associated a missense DCLRE1C variant with V-gene and J-gene trimming of TCR beta chains, and an independent cohort replicated the association. Roughly uniform sequencing depth across donors was assumed in presence/absence analyses, although this assumption may not hold. In both the original and validation cohorts, the classifier was reported to diagnose cytomegalovirus status with high specificity and sensitivity. Across donors, most TCR sequences were observed very rarely, whereas some public TCRs were present in many individuals.

In total, around 600 healthy bone marrow donors made up the cohort. At the time of sampling, every cohort member was nominally healthy, though immune exposures that went unrecorded were likely present. The donor was CMV seronegative and belonged to the group of 352 seronegative cohort members. A peripheral blood sample was provided by each donor, and peripheral blood mononuclear cells were used for TCR beta sequencing. Genomic DNA was extracted from the blood cell samples with the Qiagen DNeasy Blood Extraction Kit. The library was made by the immunoSEQ multiplex PCR assay. The multiplex PCR relied on a mix of 60 forward primers for TCR Vbeta segments and 13 reverse primers for TCR Jbeta segments. A multiplex PCR assay on genomic DNA amplified the CDR3 region of rearranged TCR beta genes. On the Illumina HiSeq System, the amplified TCR beta libraries were sequenced as 87-base-pair reads. The published analysis was carried out like this. Across the 700 or so repertoires, a later analysis counted approximately 83 million unique TCR beta chains, roughly 11 million of which were shared by at least two donors. To remove PCR and sequencing errors, raw reads were error-corrected and collapsed into unique sequences using a nearest-neighbor algorithm that merged closely related sequences. CDR3 sequences were aligned to IMGT reference sequences to assign V, D and J gene segments. For a sequence to be retained, a match of at least six nucleotides was required to both a V gene segment and a J gene segment. A rearrangement counted as productive if the CDR3 had no stop codons and remained in frame with V and J, and every other rearrangement counted as non-productive. Following IMGT convention, CDR3 was defined as the stretch from the second conserved V-encoded cysteine up to the conserved J-encoded phenylalanine. The earlier analysis of a few hundred of the donors excluded sequences that lacked an unambiguous match to a single V gene segment. An earlier analysis of about 590 of the donors classified V segments as functional when productive rearrangements were above 56.7% and as segregating when the standard deviation between donors was above 5%. A statistical classification framework was developed to diagnose cytomegalovirus status using the catalog of TCR beta chain sequences. V and J gene assignment, in a later analysis, came from comparing TCR nucleotide sequences with IMGT/GENE-DB human TR gene sequences. Using the TCRdist pipeline, a later analysis assigned CDR3 sequences along with most-parsimonious VDJ recombination scenarios. In a later analysis, every TCR beta chain was defined by the combination of its CDR3 amino acid sequence and its V-gene family, and reads without a unique V-gene family were dropped. A later analysis removed 600 or so highly shared, low-generation-probability nucleotide sequences to deal with suspected cross-contamination and a sequencing artifact. In a later analysis, a clonal expansion index for each public chain was calculated from normalized within-repertoire ranks of inferred template counts. In a later analysis, generation probabilities were computed with a VDJ recombination model fitted to out-of-frame rearrangements, and the resulting probabilities were checked against IGoR. In a later analysis, hypergeometric tests were used to score TCR-TCR, TCR-HLA and TCR-CMV co-occurrence, with a repertoire-size bias correction applied to TCR pairs. In a later analysis, false discovery rates were estimated by permuting HLA or CMV assignments 20 times. In a later analysis, co-occurring TCRs were grouped using DBSCAN, with TCRdist sequence similarity added in when clustering inside HLA-allele-positive subsets. For co-occurrence clustering, repertoires with fewer than 30,000 or more than 120,000 public chains were excluded, along with four to six repertoires with anomalous nucleotide sharing. This is the immuneACCESS table as TCRdb keeps it, with only in-frame sequences that have V and J called. A part of the clones is gone; compared with another copy, unresolved V genes explain less than half, and the rest is unexplained. V, J and clone size derive from that table, while D and trimming were established from the DNA sequence. Counted in this sample were some 140,000 clones; 79% of them appeared once. 3% to 4% of the sample goes to the ten largest clones.

The chain was built from TRBV27 and TRBJ2-1; a confident D gene designation cannot be given. This sequence originates from a female donor in good health and CMV-seronegative. Specimen: PBMCs. The CDR3 sequence is CASSLFSRSGTTTRNEQFF. The sequenced DNA: TGTGCCAGCAGTTTATTTTCGCGGTCCGGTACTACCACTCGGAATGAGCAGTTCTTC.